These 27 T cell receptor beta chains share one sample of origin, sequenced in a study of CD8 T cells in ankylosing spondylitis. Study findings and constraints: Among TCR beta sequences, a motif of 7 to 9 highly homologous variants appeared characteristic of ankylosing spondylitis blood.

TCRdb reanalysed the 5' RACE reads using MiXCR and keeps one entry per CDR3 protein. The sample shows 700,000 or so distinct CDR3 sequences, under 20% of them seen only once. These TCRs are of unknown antigen specificity. The specimen sequenced was blood, either unsorted or a sorted T cell fraction (not recorded which). These receptors all stem from a male donor with ankylosing spondylitis.

The V and J genes are TRBV14 and TRBJ2-3; D unclear. The germline CDR1 and CDR2 sequences are SGHDN and FVKESK. The CDR3 totals 14 residues. Trimming shortened V by 2 bases and J by 4 bases, and 10 bases separated the two germline ends. The CDR3 region has the DNA TGTGCCAGCAGCCAAAGGACGGCTTCAGATACGCAGTATTTT. The encoded protein is CASSQRTASDTQYF.

J is TRBJ1-2 and V is TRBV6-5, with a tentative D call TRBD1 (5 bases). From germline, CDR1 is MNHEY and CDR2 SVGAGI. The CDR3 is 11 amino acids. The ends were cut back, 8 bases at V and 8 bases at J, with 12 bases in the middle. CDR3 DNA: TGTGCCAGCGAAGGAGGGGAGGGCTACACCTTC. Encoded protein: CASEGGEGYTF.

This clonotype has a handful of counts. This chain connects TRBV28 to TRBJ1-1; TRBD1 matches 7 bases. The CDR3 consists of 15 residues. Germline loops: CDR1 MDHEN, CDR2 SYDVKM. The V and J ends lost 1 base and 4 bases, in that order; junction bases with no gene match: 6. CDR3 region: CASSLFFSGGTEAFF. CDR3 coding DNA: TGTGCCAGCAGTTTATTTTTTTCAGGGGGCACTGAAGCTTTCTTT. Full variable domain (outside the CDR3, taken from reference TRBV28 and TRBJ1-1): DVKVTQSSRYLVKRTGEKVFLECVQDMDHENMFWYRQDPGLGLRLIYFSYDVKMKEKGDIPEGYSVSREKKERFSLILESASTNQTSMYLCASSLFFSGGTEAFFGQGTRLTVV.

J is TRBJ1-6 and V is TRBV6-5; D is uncertain. This CDR3 has 15 residues. CDR1 and CDR2 from the germline V gene are MNHEY and SVGAGI. The germline V and J ends were trimmed by 3 bases and 9 bases, with 15 bases remaining between them. The CDR3 loop is CASSYSVGVTSPLHF. The CDR3 DNA follows: TGTGCCAGCAGTTATTCGGTGGGCGTTACTTCACCCCTCCACTTT.

The chain employs TRBV29-1 and TRBJ2-1; D not certain. CDR1 and CDR2 (germline): SQVTM, ANQGSEA. The CDR3 consists of 10 residues. Trimming shortened V by 2 bases and J by 12 bases, and 8 bases separated the two germline ends. The CDR3 bases are TGCAGCGTTGAAATCCGAGGGCAGTTCTTC. Translated, it gives CSVEIRGQFF.

The V gene is TRBV24-1, the J gene TRBJ2-2; D assignment may be TRBD1 or TRBD2 (5 bases each). The V end lost 5 bases, the J end lost 6 bases, and 18 bases lay between the germline ends. The CDR3 is 16 residues long. In germline, CDR1 is KGHDR, CDR2 SFDVKD. CDR3 in DNA: TGTGCCACCAGTGCTATCCCGCCAGGGACGCCCGGGGAGCTGTTTTTT. Translating it yields CATSAIPPGTPGELFF.

The V gene is TRBV7-9, the J gene TRBJ1-4, with 10 positions matching TRBD1. The CDR3 consists of 17 residues. Germline loops: CDR1 SEHNR, CDR2 FQNEAQ (reference sequence). V was pared by 3 bases and J by 4 bases, with 8 bases of the junction left unmatched. The CDR3 is CASSFTGTGADNEKLFF. The CDR3 coding sequence is TGTGCCAGCAGCTTTACCGGGACAGGGGCCGATAATGAAAAACTGTTTTTT.

The rearrangement uses TRBV7-2 and TRBJ2-1; 8 bases match TRBD2. Unmatched junction bases numbered 9, after V lost 1 base and J lost 7 bases. CDR1 and CDR2 (germline): SGHTA, FQGNSA. This CDR3 contains 16 residues. The CDR3 bases are TGTGCCAGCAGCTTAGTTGGTAGCGGGGTTAAAAATGAGCAGTTCTTC. Encoded protein: CASSLVGSGVKNEQFF.

This clonotype has just a few counts. The chain is built from TRBV6-2 or TRBV6-3 and TRBJ1-5; no clear D gene. Germline CDR1 MNHEY, CDR2 SVGEGT. The CDR3 runs 14 residues. The V gene lost 2 bases and the J gene lost 1 base, with 6 bases spanning the gap. The CDR3 is CASSYKVSNQPQHF. For the CDR3, the DNA is TGTGCCAGCAGTTACAAGGTCAGCAATCAGCCCCAGCATTTT.

This clonotype was seen only a few times. The chain carries TRBV20-1 and TRBJ2-5, with TRBD2 identical over 14 bases. The CDR3 runs to 15 residues. Germline trimming cut 5 bases from V and 5 bases from J; bases unmatched to any gene: 7. CDR1 and CDR2 (germline): DFQATT, SNEGSKA (reference sequence). Here the CDR3 reads CSARLAGGPGETQYF. The CDR3 DNA is TGCAGTGCTCGACTAGCGGGGGGGCCTGGGGAGACCCAGTACTTC.

The chain recombines TRBV11-2 with TRBJ2-7; 7 bases line up with TRBD1. Looked up from germline, CDR1 is SGHAT and CDR2 is FQNNGV. This CDR3 has 15 residues. With 3 bases clipped from V and 4 bases from J, the junction kept 9 bases outside the gene matches. CDR3 sequence: CASSFGLQGTYEQYF. Written as DNA, the CDR3 is TGTGCCAGCAGCTTCGGCCTACAGGGGACGTACGAGCAGTACTTC. Using reference TRBV11-2 and TRBJ2-7 for the parts outside the CDR3, the full variable domain is EAGVAQSPRYKIIEKRQSVAFWCNPISGHATLYWYQQILGQGPKLLIQFQNNGVVDDSQLPKDRFSAERLKGVDSTLKIQPAKLEDSAVYLCASSFGLQGTYEQYFGPGTRLTVT.

This clonotype was counted between two and nine times. This rearrangement joins TRBV18 to TRBJ2-7; perhaps TRBD2 as D (6 bases). The V end was cut by 3 bases, the J end by 6 bases, with 21 bases between. The germline V gene has CDR1 KGHSH and CDR2 LQKENI. This CDR3 region has 16 residues. The CDR3 DNA follows: TGTGCCAGCTCACCGCCTATCCCGGGAGTTTTGGGCGAGCAGTACTTC. This encodes CASSPPIPGVLGEQYF.

The chain carries TRBV12-3 or TRBV12-4 and TRBJ2-3; maybe TRBD2 (7 bases). CDR3 length equals 14 residues. V was cut by 7 bases and J by 3 bases, with 14 bases left in between. This CDR3 reads CASTAAGATDTQYF. The DNA for the CDR3 is TGTGCCAGCACCGCGGCGGGGGCAACAGATACGCAGTATTTT.

This chain connects TRBV24-1 to TRBJ2-2; 10 bases fit TRBD1. V trimming: 5 bases; J trimming: 4 bases; junction bases outside the gene matches: 6. The CDR3 is 16 residues long. Germline CDR1 KGHDR, CDR2 SFDVKD. CDR3 nucleotides: TGTGCCACCAGTGGATCCGGGACAGGGGCCACCGGGGAGCTGTTTTTT. This sequence encodes CATSGSGTGATGELFF.

The chain joins TRBV10-3 to TRBJ2-2; D possibly uses TRBD1 or TRBD2 (5 bases each). This CDR3 contains 18 residues. V was pared by 0 bases and J by 2 bases, with 16 bases between. Looked up from germline, CDR1 is ENHRY and CDR2 is SYGVKD. CDR3 amino acids: CAISESIVGDPNTGELFF. Written as DNA, the CDR3 is TGTGCCATCAGTGAGTCGATTGTTGGGGACCCAAACACCGGGGAGCTGTTTTTT.

The rearrangement links TRBV5-6 to TRBJ2-2; no reliable D call. This CDR3 region has 15 residues. V was trimmed by 0 bases and J by 6 bases, leaving 12 bases between them. From germline, CDR1 is SGHDT and CDR2 YYEEEE. The CDR3: CASSLVRFGPGELFF. In nucleotides, the CDR3 is TGTGCCAGCAGCTTGGTGCGCTTCGGGCCCGGGGAGCTGTTTTTT.

This clonotype was counted at least ten times. The chain employs TRBV9 and TRBJ2-7; 11 bases align to TRBD1. CDR3 length: 15 residues. CDR1 SGDLS and CDR2 YYNGEE come from the germline V gene. Germline trimming cut 4 bases from V and 6 bases from J; bases unmatched to any gene: 9. In DNA, the CDR3 is TGTGCCAGCAGCCCCCAGGACAGGGGGCTATCCGAGCAGTACTTC. Its protein product is CASSPQDRGLSEQYF. The variable domain in full, with the rest retrieved from reference TRBV9 and TRBJ2-7, is DSGVTQTPKHLITATGQRVTLRCSPRSGDLSVYWYQQSLDQGLQFLIQYYNGEERAKGNILERFSAQQFPDLHSELNLSSLELGDSALYFCASSPQDRGLSEQYFGPGTRLTVT.

This chain joins TRBV20-1 and TRBJ2-2; D remains unclear. The CDR3 is 15 residues long. V shed 0 bases and J shed 6 bases, with 14 bases lying between them. Germline lookup yields CDR1 DFQATT and CDR2 SNEGSKA (reference sequence). This chain's CDR3 is CSARDPQSGAGELFF. The DNA of the CDR3 is TGCAGTGCTAGAGATCCCCAATCGGGCGCCGGGGAGCTGTTTTTT.

V and J are TRBV2 and TRBJ1-2; 11 positions agree with TRBD1. The CDR3 loop spans 15 amino acids. With V trimmed by 6 bases and J by 5 bases, 8 bases remained unmatched. CDR1 is SNHLY, CDR2 FYNNEI, per germline. This CDR3 reads CASRRTGGAQYGYTF. In DNA form, the CDR3 reads TGTGCCAGCAGGCGGACAGGGGGCGCCCAGTATGGCTACACCTTC.

The chain has TRBV24-1 and TRBJ2-5; D tentatively reads TRBD1 or TRBD2 (5 bases each). The germline CDR1 and CDR2 sequences are KGHDR and SFDVKD. The V and J ends lost 5 bases and 5 bases respectively, with 23 bases between them. This CDR3 has 17 amino acids. The CDR3 DNA sequence: TGTGCCACCAGTGCCCCGGGTGAGGGGAAGTTTGGGGAGACCCAGTACTTC. Amino acids: CATSAPGEGKFGETQYF.

This clonotype came up a few times. The chain joins TRBV4-1 to TRBJ2-7; 7 bases align to TRBD1. Germline lookup yields CDR1 MGHRA and CDR2 YSYEKL. The CDR3 runs to 16 residues. With 2 bases clipped from V and 0 bases from J, the junction kept 7 bases outside the gene matches. The CDR3 DNA is TGCGCCAGCAGCCAAACTAGGGGGCAGGCCTCCTACGAGCAGTACTTC. Its translation is CASSQTRGQASYEQYF.

The rearrangement uses TRBV9 and TRBJ1-4; tentatively, D is TRBD1 (6 bases). Germline assignment: CDR1 SGDLS and CDR2 YYNGEE. Trimming stripped 3 bases from V and 0 bases from J, with 15 bases between. This CDR3 has 17 amino acids. CDR3 protein: CASSASTGRSTNEKLFF. DNA for the CDR3: TGTGCCAGCAGCGCGTCGACAGGCAGGTCAACTAATGAAAAACTGTTTTTT.

The chain employs TRBV12-3 or TRBV12-4 and TRBJ1-1, with D unresolved. The V end was cut by 3 bases, the J end by 7 bases, with 21 bases between. This CDR3 contains 16 residues. The CDR3, as DNA: TGTGCCAGCAGTTTCTCGGGCGGGCAGGAAAAACGTGAAGCTTTCTTT. It specifies CASSFSGGQEKREAFF.

V and J are TRBV6-1 and TRBJ2-5; tentative D call: TRBD2 (6 bases). V lost 8 bases and J 4 bases, leaving 11 bases between the germline ends. CDR3 length equals 12 residues. Looked up from germline, CDR1 is MNHNS and CDR2 is SASEGT. The CDR3 spells CASGLGGETQYF. The CDR3 coding sequence is TGTGCCAGCGGCCTGGGAGGAGAGACCCAGTACTTC.

The V and J genes are TRBV29-1 and TRBJ2-5, with D hard to call. Germline values: CDR1 SQVTM, CDR2 ANQGSEA. The V end lost 3 bases, the J end lost 5 bases, and 10 bases lay between the germline ends. The CDR3 contains 12 residues. The CDR3 DNA sequence: TGCAGCGTTGAGTGGACGAGCGAGACCCAGTACTTC. It is translated as CSVEWTSETQYF.

V is TRBV10-3 and J is TRBJ2-5, with D perhaps matching TRBD1 (5 bases). The CDR3 loop spans 13 amino acids. The ends were cut back, 5 bases at V and 3 bases at J, with 10 bases in the middle. Germline assignment: CDR1 ENHRY and CDR2 SYGVKD. CDR3 DNA: TGTGCCATCAGTCAAGGGGCGGAAGAGACCCAGTACTTC. The encoded protein is CAISQGAEETQYF.

The gene calls are TRBV24-1 and TRBJ2-2; TRBD1 is a possible D gene (7 bases). V was cut by 5 bases and J by 3 bases, with 12 bases left in between. There are 15 residues in the CDR3. From germline, CDR1 is KGHDR and CDR2 SFDVKD. DNA of the CDR3: TGTGCCACCAGTGCCTCAGGGGGGCACACCGGGGAGCTGTTTTTT. It codes for CATSASGGHTGELFF.